The 27 T cell receptor beta chains below all came from one sample that was sequenced in a study of cytomegalovirus exposure and HLA in healthy donors. Use of 60 Vbeta and 13 Jbeta primers characterized the PCR. The method was immunoSEQ multiplex PCR; TCRdb's version includes in-frame clones alone and lacks a portion of them. The table shows roughly 200,000 clones, with approximately 80% occurring only once. Sequencing was performed on PBMCs. The origin of the receptors is a middle-aged man in good health and CMV-seropositive.

The V call is TRBV2, the J call TRBJ2-1, with TRBD2 matching over 8 bases. The CDR3 length is 20 residues. The trim removed 6 bases at V and 0 bases at J, leaving 19 bases unmatched. CDR1 SNHLY and CDR2 FYNNEI come from the germline V gene. CDR3: CASSLIGLARDRGSYNEQFF. CDR3 in DNA: TGTGCCAGCAGCCTGATAGGACTAGCCCGAGATAGGGGCTCCTACAATGAGCAGTTCTTC.

The CDR3 DNA reads as TGTGCCAGCAGCGTACAGTACAATGAGCAGTTCTTC. Its translation: CASSVQYNEQFF. V usage is TRBV9 and J usage is TRBJ2-1, with D uncertain. Germline V CDR1 and CDR2: SGDLS, YYNGEE. The CDR3 totals 12 residues. Trimming took off 1 base at V and 4 bases at J, with 3 bases between the two ends.

The chain uses TRBV7-6 and TRBJ2-7; 7 bases map to TRBD2. This CDR3 has 15 amino acids. Trimming at V came to 5 bases and at J to 6 bases, leaving 13 bases not matched to a gene. Per the germline V gene, CDR1 is SGHVS and CDR2 is FNYEAQ. The DNA for the CDR3 is TGTGCCAGCAGCCCGGGGGGAGGACTAGGTCTCGAGCAGTACTTC. This codes for CASSPGGGLGLEQYF.

V and J are TRBV30 and TRBJ2-7; the match to TRBD1 covers 7 bases. V was pared by 0 bases and J by 6 bases, with 8 bases of the junction left unmatched. Per the germline V gene, CDR1 is GTSNPN and CDR2 is SVGIG (reference sequence). CDR3 length equals 14 residues. CDR3 DNA: TGTGCCTGGAGTGTACTTACAGGGACAGCCGAGCAGTACTTC. Protein product: CAWSVLTGTAEQYF.

The chain employs TRBV4-1 and TRBJ2-3; TRBD2 agrees at 8 bases. The germline V gene has CDR1 MGHRA and CDR2 YSYEKL. The CDR3 extends over 15 amino acids. The trim removed 5 bases at V and 0 bases at J, leaving 4 bases unmatched. CDR3 amino acids: CASSFSGESTDTQYF. CDR3 in DNA: TGCGCCAGCAGCTTTAGCGGGGAAAGCACAGATACGCAGTATTTT.

The chain joins TRBV25-1 to TRBJ1-6; 8 positions agree with TRBD1. V shed 6 bases and J 8 bases; nucleotides not matched to a gene: 9. Looked up from germline, CDR1 is MGHDK and CDR2 is SYGVNS. CDR3 length equals 15 residues. The CDR3 reads CASSGMDRDDSPLHF. CDR3 DNA sequence: TGTGCCAGCAGCGGTATGGACAGGGATGATTCACCCCTCCACTTT. Supplemented by reference TRBV25-1 and TRBJ1-6, the full variable domain reads EADIYQTPRYLVIGTGKKITLECSQTMGHDKMYWYQQDPGMELHLIHYSYGVNSTEKGDLSSESTVSRIRTEHFPLTLESARPSHTSQYLCASSGMDRDDSPLHFGNGTRLTVT.

This chain joins TRBV5-6 and TRBJ2-2; D ambiguous. Germline loops: CDR1 SGHDT, CDR2 YYEEEE. Trimming took off 4 bases at V and 4 bases at J, with 14 bases between the two ends. The CDR3 runs to 15 residues. The CDR3 nucleotides read TGTGCCAGCAGCAGCCTGGGCCAGGCCACCGGGGAGCTGTTTTTT. The encoded protein is CASSSLGQATGELFF.

This chain links TRBV6-5 with TRBJ2-5, with TRBD1 identical over 7 bases. The last part of the DNA fits TRBJ2-7 better; the J call may be wrong. The CDR3 runs 15 residues. The V gene's germline CDR1 is MNHEY and CDR2 SVGAGI. The CDR3 DNA sequence: TGTGCCAGCAGATTCCGACAGGGTGCCTCCTACGAGCAGTACTTC. This encodes CASRFRQGASYEQYF.

This chain links TRBV14 with TRBJ2-7; 7 positions match TRBD2. J gave up 2 bases and V 0 bases, and 16 bases lay outside the gene matches. This CDR3 contains 19 residues. Germline CDR1 and CDR2: SGHDN and FVKESK. The CDR3 nucleotides read TGTGCCAGCAGCCAAGACCCCAATTATCGGGGGAGGGCCACCTACGAGCAGTACTTC. This gives the protein CASSQDPNYRGRATYEQYF.

The chain has TRBV7-9 and TRBJ2-1, with 7 nucleotides matching TRBD2. This CDR3 has 14 residues. Germline CDR1 SEHNR, CDR2 FQNEAQ (reference sequence). J was trimmed by 6 bases and V by 2 bases; bases with no gene match: 4. This CDR3 reads CASSLSLATNEQFF. The CDR3 DNA sequence: TGTGCCAGCAGCTTATCACTAGCGACCAATGAGCAGTTCTTC.

The rearrangement uses TRBV7-9 and TRBJ2-5, with 7 nucleotides matching TRBD1. Germline trimming cut 5 bases from V and 2 bases from J; bases unmatched to any gene: 8. Germline-derived CDR1 and CDR2 are SEHNR and FQNEAQ (reference sequence). The CDR3 has 15 residues. The CDR3 sequence: CASSKSTGSQETQYF. The CDR3 region has the DNA TGTGCCAGCAGCAAATCGACAGGGTCACAAGAGACCCAGTACTTC.

The CDR3 reads CASTLGGYEQYF. CDR3 in DNA: TGTGCCAGCACCCTGGGGGGCTACGAGCAGTACTTC. The chain has TRBV7-2 and TRBJ2-7; possibly TRBD2 for D (6 bases). Germline CDR1 reads SGHTA; CDR2 reads FQGNSA. CDR3 length: 12 amino acids. V was pared by 7 bases and J by 3 bases, with 10 bases between.

The J gene is TRBJ2-2, the V gene TRBV18, with TRBD2 matching 14 bases. Looked up from germline, CDR1 is KGHSH and CDR2 is LQKENI. CDR3 length: 22 amino acids. Trimming cost V 3 bases and J 5 bases; bases outside gene matches: 20. In nucleotides, the CDR3 is TGTGCCAGCTCACCCGGGGCACGCCCGGGACTAGCGGGAGAAAGTCGGACCGGGGAGCTGTTTTTT. Translating gives CASSPGARPGLAGESRTGELFF.

The gene calls are TRBV28 and TRBJ2-7; TRBD1 is a possible D gene (5 bases). CDR1 MDHEN and CDR2 SYDVKM come from the germline V gene. V was shortened by 6 bases and J by 3 bases, with 18 bases between the two germline ends. The length of the CDR3 is 15 residues. In nucleotides, the CDR3 is TGTGCCAGCAGACCCAGTCAGGGAATTGGCTACGAGCAGTACTTC. This translates into CASRPSQGIGYEQYF. The full variable domain, in which reference TRBV28 and TRBJ2-7 provide the parts outside the CDR3, is DVKVTQSSRYLVKRTGEKVFLECVQDMDHENMFWYRQDPGLGLRLIYFSYDVKMKEKGDIPEGYSVSREKKERFSLILESASTNQTSMYLCASRPSQGIGYEQYFGPGTRLTVT.

V usage is TRBV11-1 and J usage is TRBJ2-7, with 7 positions matching TRBD2. The CDR3 extends over 17 amino acids. J lost 4 bases, V lost 2 bases, and 14 bases had no gene match. In germline, CDR1 is SGHAT, CDR2 FQDESV (reference sequence). In DNA, the CDR3 is TGTGCCAGCAGCTTACGCGGGGCGCCGATCGGGGGGTACGAGCAGTACTTC. It yields the protein CASSLRGAPIGGYEQYF.

The J gene is TRBJ1-5, the V gene TRBV19; 7 nucleotides align to TRBD1. The CDR3 runs to 14 residues. Germline V gene lookup returns CDR1 LNHDA and CDR2 SQIVND (reference sequence). J was trimmed by 7 bases and V by 6 bases; bases with no gene match: 9. CDR3 coding DNA: TGTGCCAGTAGCCAGACCGGGACAGACCAGCCCCAGCATTTT. Amino acids: CASSQTGTDQPQHF.

The chain links TRBV29-1 to TRBJ1-1; D is possibly TRBD1 (5 bases). Germline assignment: CDR1 SQVTM and CDR2 ANQGSEA. This CDR3 has 10 residues. V was pared by 6 bases and J by 5 bases, with 7 bases between. CDR3: CSVGETEAFF. CDR3 in DNA: TGCAGCGTAGGGGAAACTGAAGCTTTCTTT.

The chain links TRBV7-9 to TRBJ2-2, with TRBD1 matching 10 bases. This CDR3 contains 15 residues. The V gene's germline CDR1 is SEHNR and CDR2 FQNEAQ (reference sequence). The V gene end was trimmed by 1 base and the J gene end by 6 bases; junction bases not matched to a gene: 2. The chain's CDR3 is CASSLDGQGAGELFF. The DNA for the CDR3 is TGTGCCAGCAGCTTAGACGGACAGGGGGCCGGGGAGCTGTTTTTT.

The chain joins TRBV28 to TRBJ2-1; 12 bases are shared with TRBD2. The CDR3 covers 16 residues. The J segment lost 4 bases and the V segment lost 6 bases, leaving 7 bases of the junction unmatched. Germline CDR1 is MDHEN and CDR2 is SYDVKM. For the CDR3, the DNA is TGTGCCAGCAGGGATACTAGCGGGAGGAAGTACAATGAGCAGTTCTTC. Amino acid sequence: CASRDTSGRKYNEQFF.

The table lists this clone with a count of one. This chain joins TRBV9 and TRBJ2-2; D ambiguous. Trimming cost V 4 bases and J 1 base, with 5 bases left between them. This CDR3 has 13 residues. Germline assignment: CDR1 SGDLS and CDR2 YYNGEE. The CDR3 loop reads CASSPWNTGELFF. The CDR3 DNA follows: TGTGCCAGCAGCCCGTGGAACACCGGGGAGCTGTTTTTT.

Points on this clone: Other DNA variants within this sample encode the same CDR3. This chain connects TRBV7-9 to TRBJ1-1; D may be TRBD1 (5 bases). This CDR3 spans 13 amino acids. The V gene's germline CDR1 is SEHNR and CDR2 FQNEAQ (reference sequence). V lost 5 bases, J lost 2 bases, and 9 bases lay in between. This chain's CDR3 is CASSLRENTEAFF. As DNA, the CDR3 is TGTGCCAGCAGCCTCAGGGAAAACACTGAAGCTTTCTTT.

The chain has TRBV19 and TRBJ1-3; D is perhaps TRBD1 (6 bases). From germline, CDR1 is LNHDA and CDR2 SQIVND (reference sequence). The CDR3 sequence is 17 residues long. The V gene lost 8 bases and the J gene lost 7 bases, with 27 bases spanning the gap. DNA of the CDR3: TGTGCCAGTCAGTATAAGGATTCAGGGGATCTTGAGAACACCATATATTTT. It is translated as CASQYKDSGDLENTIYF.

CDR3 in amino acids: CASSGSGGGGETQYF. In DNA, the CDR3 is TGTGCCAGCAGCGGTAGCGGGGGAGGGGGAGAGACCCAGTACTTC. This rearrangement joins TRBV9 to TRBJ2-5, with 9 bases fitting TRBD2. This CDR3 is built from 15 residues. Germline V CDR1 and CDR2: SGDLS, YYNGEE. V was clipped by 3 bases and J by 4 bases; unmatched bases: 7.

The chain recombines TRBV4-2 with TRBJ1-1, with 7 bases that match TRBD1. The CDR3 is 15 amino acids. Looked up from germline, CDR1 is LGHNA and CDR2 is YNFKEQ. V gave up 5 bases and J gave up 3 bases; unmatched junction bases: 9. Written as DNA, the CDR3 is TGTGCCAGCAGCGCGAGGGACAGTCGAGACACTGAAGCTTTCTTT. Protein sequence: CASSARDSRDTEAFF.

This clone was picked up one time. The genes are TRBV10-3 and TRBJ2-5, with 10 bases matching TRBD1. Germline CDR1 is ENHRY and CDR2 is SYGVKD. The CDR3 is made up of 13 amino acids. The junction had 6 bases not matched to a gene; V was cut back by 11 bases and J by 3 bases. CDR3 sequence reads: CASSGTGEETQYF. CDR3 in DNA: TGTGCCTCCTCCGGGACAGGGGAAGAGACCCAGTACTTC.

This clone was observed a few times. This chain joins TRBV6-5 and TRBJ1-1; D may be TRBD1 (6 bases). V was trimmed by 6 bases and J by 4 bases, leaving 18 bases between them. The CDR3 contains 15 residues. Germline-derived CDR1 and CDR2 are MNHEY and SVGAGI. Here the CDR3 reads CASREQGVVVTEAFF. CDR3 DNA sequence: TGTGCCAGCAGAGAACAGGGTGTCGTTGTCACTGAAGCTTTCTTT.

This clone appeared a single time. The CDR3 loop reads CASSPRTPGGADTQYF. The DNA for the CDR3 is TGTGCCAGCAGCCCCCGGACGCCGGGAGGCGCAGATACGCAGTATTTT. The genes are TRBV5-4 and TRBJ2-3; 7 bases are shared with TRBD2. CDR3 length equals 16 residues. V lost 4 bases to trimming and J lost 4 bases; unmatched junction nucleotides: 12. Germline V lookup: CDR1 SGHNT, CDR2 YYREEE (reference sequence).